These 14 T cell receptor beta chains came from one sample sequenced in a study of shared clonotypes between healthy human individuals. TCRdb keeps only in-frame clones here, not all; method: immunoSEQ multiplex PCR. The profile covers approximately 1.9 million clones, with about 93% appearing a single time and approximately 1.6% taken by the ten largest. Naive CD8 cells lacked CD45RO and underwent positive selection for CCR7, leaving out terminally differentiated effector memory CD45RA+ cells. Material: naive CD8+ T cells from PBMCs. These receptors came from a man aged 18 to 29 in good health. Some clones in this sample may be carry-over from other donors' samples.

This clone came up once. The chain uses TRBV29-1 and TRBJ1-2; TRBD1 agrees at 8 bases. The germline V gene encodes CDR1 SQVTM and CDR2 ANQGSEA. This CDR3 has 12 residues. The chain's CDR3 is CSLPTGAEGYTF. The CDR3 DNA follows: TGCAGTCTCCCGACAGGGGCGGAAGGCTACACCTTC.

This chain connects TRBV10-1 to TRBJ2-7; a weak D match, TRBD2 (6 bases). Germline V CDR1 and CDR2: WNHNN, SYGVQD (reference sequence). V lost 3 bases to trimming and J lost 5 bases, with 8 bases between them. The CDR3 spans 12 residues. CDR3 coding DNA: TGCGCCAGCAGTGACCCGGGGGACGAGCAGTACTTC. Amino acid sequence: CASSDPGDEQYF.

The chain recombines TRBV28 with TRBJ2-7, with no clear D. Trimming removed 4 bases at V and 0 bases at J, with 16 bases between. Germline CDR1 and CDR2: MDHEN and SYDVKM. The CDR3 has 16 residues. The CDR3 nucleotides are TGTGCCAGCAGTTCCCCGCCCGCCGTACTCTCCTACGAGCAGTACTTC. The encoded protein is CASSSPPAVLSYEQYF.

The rearrangement uses TRBV18 and TRBJ1-2; D might be TRBD1 (5 bases). The CDR3 consists of 14 residues. Per the germline V gene, CDR1 is KGHSH and CDR2 is LQKENI. Trimming pared 1 base from V and 3 bases from J, leaving 9 bases between. This CDR3 is CASSPRTRDYGYTF. CDR3 bases: TGTGCCAGCTCACCACGGACAAGGGACTATGGCTACACCTTC.

This chain joins TRBV4-3 and TRBJ2-1, with D perhaps TRBD1 or TRBD2 (5 bases each). Germline assignment: CDR1 LGHNA and CDR2 YSLEER. This CDR3 region has 18 residues. Between the trimmed V and J ends, which lost 0 bases and 0 bases, there was a span of 15 bases. CDR3 DNA: TGCGCCAGCAGCCAAGATCAAGTTGTCGGGACCTCCTACAATGAGCAGTTCTTC. Translating gives CASSQDQVVGTSYNEQFF.

Concerning this clone: Other DNA sequences in this specimen translate into the identical CDR3. The J gene is TRBJ2-1, the V gene TRBV9; D is possibly TRBD1 (6 bases). CDR1 and CDR2 from the germline V gene are SGDLS and YYNGEE. V lost 2 bases and J 2 bases, leaving 11 bases between the germline ends. The CDR3 totals 15 residues. CDR3 sequence reads: CASSVEQGPYNEQFF. CDR3 in DNA: TGTGCCAGCAGCGTCGAACAGGGCCCCTACAATGAGCAGTTCTTC.

This chain uses TRBV28 with TRBJ1-4, with D uncertain. The CDR3 runs 14 residues. The ends were cut back, 3 bases at V and 5 bases at J, with 10 bases in the middle. Germline V gene sequence: CDR1 MDHEN, CDR2 SYDVKM. The CDR3 DNA is TGTGCCAGCAGTTTTCTCAGAGACAATGAAAAACTGTTTTTT. Residues: CASSFLRDNEKLFF.

The CDR3 spells CASSPPEDSGTGELFF. The CDR3 bases are TGTGCCAGCTCACCACCGGAGGATTCGGGCACCGGGGAGCTGTTTTTT. This chain links TRBV18 with TRBJ2-2, with D perhaps TRBD2 (5 bases). The V gene lost 0 bases and the J gene lost 4 bases, with 12 bases spanning the gap. Germline CDR1 reads KGHSH; CDR2 reads LQKENI. The CDR3 sequence is 16 residues long.

With respect to this clone: Within the sample, other DNA sequences also encode this same CDR3. The chain couples TRBV27 to TRBJ2-1; D is unclear. Per germline, CDR1 MNHEY and CDR2 SMNVEV (reference sequence). The CDR3 loop spans 13 amino acids. Trimming took off 2 bases at V and 4 bases at J, with 6 bases between the two ends. The DNA of the CDR3 is TGTGCCAGCAGTTTAAGGGTATACAATGAGCAGTTCTTC. Translation: CASSLRVYNEQFF.

The rearrangement uses TRBV28 and TRBJ1-5; D gene ambiguous. Germline loops: CDR1 MDHEN, CDR2 SYDVKM. With 2 bases removed from V and 2 bases from J, the gap between germline ends came to 10 bases. The CDR3 is 15 amino acids. The CDR3: CASSLVRAGNQPQHF. The DNA for the CDR3 is TGTGCCAGCAGTTTAGTTAGGGCGGGCAATCAGCCCCAGCATTTT.

The chain uses TRBV27 and TRBJ2-1; 12 bases map to TRBD2. The V segment lost 4 bases and the J segment 1 base; nucleotides outside the gene matches: 5. The germline V gene encodes CDR1 MNHEY and CDR2 SMNVEV (reference sequence). CDR3 size: 17 residues. The CDR3 coding sequence is TGTGCCAGCAGTTCCTTAACTAGCGGGAGGTCCTACAATGAGCAGTTCTTC. Translating it yields CASSSLTSGRSYNEQFF.

The V and J genes are TRBV7-2 and TRBJ2-6, with D unresolved. Trimming cost V 5 bases and J 4 bases, with 18 bases left between them. Germline V gene lookup returns CDR1 SGHTA and CDR2 FQGNSA. The CDR3 sequence is 17 residues long. The DNA for the CDR3 is TGTGCCAGCAGCCTACGGCCAGTGGGCCCCGGGGCCAACGTCCTGACTTTC. Translation gives CASSLRPVGPGANVLTF.

This clone was observed a single time. This chain uses TRBV6-5 with TRBJ2-1; D gene uncertain. The germline CDR1 and CDR2 sequences are MNHEY and SVGAGI. Trimming pared 4 bases from V and 10 bases from J, leaving 8 bases between. The CDR3 sequence is 11 residues long. DNA for the CDR3: TGTGCCAGCAGTTCCCCCCGGGAGCAGTTCTTC. Residues: CASSSPREQFF.

The V call is TRBV9, the J call TRBJ2-1; a possible D gene is TRBD2 (6 bases). V gave up 7 bases and J gave up 5 bases, with 19 bases separating them. This CDR3 is built from 15 residues. Looked up from germline, CDR1 is SGDLS and CDR2 is YYNGEE. CDR3: CASSVREFPNNEQFF. CDR3 sequence (DNA): TGTGCCAGCTCCGTACGGGAGTTTCCGAACAATGAGCAGTTCTTC.